Below are 17 T cell receptor beta chains sequenced from a single sample in a study of blood T cell repertoires in COVID-19. Method: immunoSEQ multiplex PCR; TCRdb's copy keeps in-frame clones and lacks some. The sample holds more than 200,000 clones; approximately 90% are singletons and the top ten take roughly 1.7%. The sample taken for sequencing was peripheral blood. The receptors come from a man between 65 and 85 years old with acute or convalescent COVID-19.

The V call is TRBV5-6, the J call TRBJ2-1, with TRBD2 identical over 9 bases. The CDR3 loop spans 16 amino acids. The ends lost 4 bases at V and 4 bases at J; junction bases unmatched: 9. Per the germline V gene, CDR1 is SGHDT and CDR2 is YYEEEE. This chain's CDR3 is CASSVGPLAGYNEQFF. The CDR3 DNA reads TGTGCCAGCAGCGTAGGTCCCCTAGCGGGATACAATGAGCAGTTCTTC.

This clone was counted once. The chain is built from TRBV6-2 or TRBV6-3 and TRBJ2-1, with TRBD2 matching 10 bases. The CDR3 has 16 amino acids. Losses at the gene ends were 0 bases for V and 5 bases for J; bases not matched to a gene: 4. Germline values: CDR1 MNHEY, CDR2 SVGEGT. CDR3 coding DNA: TGTGCCAGCAGTTACTCTAGCGGGAGGCCCCACAATGAGCAGTTCTTC. Translation: CASSYSSGRPHNEQFF.

This chain joins TRBV3-1 (or the pseudogene TRBV3-2) and TRBJ2-7, with D tentatively TRBD2 (6 bases). CDR3 size: 14 residues. Trimming removed 7 bases from V and 7 bases from J, with 20 bases in between. Germline CDR1 LGHDT, CDR2 YNNKEL (reference sequence). Here the CDR3 reads CASTPSSALGEQYF. The CDR3 DNA reads TGTGCCAGCACCCCTTCTAGCGCCCTAGGGGAGCAGTACTTC.

This sequence joins TRBV3-1 (or the pseudogene TRBV3-2) and TRBJ1-4; TRBD1 aligns across 11 bases. This CDR3 is 16 amino acids long. Trimming removed 1 base from V and 8 bases from J; junction bases left unmatched: 6. Germline V gene lookup returns CDR1 LGHDT and CDR2 YNNKEL (reference sequence). This CDR3 is CASSQALGTGGEKLFF. CDR3 nucleotide sequence: TGTGCCAGCAGCCAAGCGTTAGGGACAGGGGGAGAAAAACTGTTTTTT.

V is TRBV7-2 and J is TRBJ1-2, with D maybe TRBD1 (6 bases). V lost 2 bases, J lost 2 bases, and 12 bases lay in between. Germline V CDR1 and CDR2: SGHTA, FQGNSA. The CDR3 is made up of 15 amino acids. The CDR3 protein is CASSLPWTENYGYTF. The CDR3 DNA is TGTGCCAGCAGCTTACCGTGGACAGAAAACTATGGCTACACCTTC.

This chain joins TRBV3-1 (or the pseudogene TRBV3-2) and TRBJ1-4; D might be TRBD1 (5 bases). Trimming removed 11 bases from V and 2 bases from J, with 12 bases in between. CDR3 length equals 13 residues. The germline gives CDR1 LGHDT, CDR2 YNNKEL (reference sequence). The CDR3 sequence is CAAGGRTNEKLFF. CDR3 bases: TGTGCCGCGGGGGGTAGGACTAATGAAAAACTGTTTTTT.

This rearrangement joins TRBV11-2 to TRBJ2-5; 12 nucleotides match TRBD2. CDR1 and CDR2 (germline): SGHAT, FQNNGV. The CDR3 length is 14 residues. The V segment lost 5 bases and the J segment 5 bases; nucleotides outside the gene matches: 3. In nucleotides, the CDR3 is TGTGCCAGCAGCCCTAGCGGGAGGGGGGAGACCCAGTACTTC. This codes for CASSPSGRGETQYF.

The chain has TRBV9 and TRBJ1-3, with D perhaps matching TRBD1 (5 bases). The ends were cut back, 2 bases at V and 5 bases at J, with 14 bases in the middle. From germline, CDR1 is SGDLS and CDR2 YYNGEE. The CDR3 has 15 residues. The CDR3 DNA reads TGTGCCAGCAGCGTGGACGGACAAAGAAGAAACACCATATATTTT. Encoded protein: CASSVDGQRRNTIYF.

The rearrangement links TRBV14 to TRBJ2-3, with D unclear. There are 15 residues in the CDR3. The ends were cut back, 2 bases at V and 6 bases at J, with 15 bases in the middle. Germline V gene sequence: CDR1 SGHDN, CDR2 FVKESK. The CDR3, as DNA: TGTGCCAGCAGCCAACGTCTGTCAGGCGCGGATACGCAGTATTTT. This sequence encodes CASSQRLSGADTQYF.

The chain is built from TRBV7-9 and TRBJ2-7; perhaps TRBD2 as D (6 bases). CDR1 is SEHNR, CDR2 FQNEAQ, per germline (reference sequence). Trimming stripped 5 bases from V and 6 bases from J, with 14 bases between. This CDR3 is 13 amino acids long. CDR3 bases: TGTGCCAGCAGCAAACGGGACTCCACCGAGCAGTACTTC. Translation gives CASSKRDSTEQYF.

Only a few counts were recorded for this clone. The chain is built from TRBV5-1 and TRBJ2-3; D may be TRBD1 (6 bases). Germline V gene lookup returns CDR1 SGHRS and CDR2 YFSETQ. CDR3 size: 14 residues. Between the trimmed V and J ends, which lost 6 bases and 2 bases, there was a span of 13 bases. The DNA of the CDR3 is TGCGCCAGCACCGAGGACAGATCCACAGATACGCAGTATTTT. Translating it yields CASTEDRSTDTQYF.

V gene TRBV6-2 or TRBV6-3 combines with J gene TRBJ1-2, with a tentative D call TRBD1 (6 bases). Trimming removed 5 bases from V and 3 bases from J, with 10 bases in between. Germline assignment: CDR1 MNHEY and CDR2 SVGEGT. This CDR3 comprises 13 residues. Written as DNA, the CDR3 is TGTGCCAGCAGTGTGACAGGAGACTATGGCTACACCTTC. Protein sequence: CASSVTGDYGYTF.

This clone was seen a handful of times. This sequence joins TRBV6-5 and TRBJ1-4, with D possibly TRBD1 on 6 matching bases. V lost 5 bases, J lost 8 bases, and 15 bases lay in between. Germline-derived CDR1 and CDR2 are MNHEY and SVGAGI. This CDR3 is built from 14 residues. The CDR3 bases are TGTGCCAGCAGTCCTTCAGCAGGGGTGGAAAAACTGTTTTTT. Its translation: CASSPSAGVEKLFF.

The V and J genes are TRBV3-1 (or the pseudogene TRBV3-2) and TRBJ2-2; the D is unclear. The V end was cut by 1 base, the J end by 6 bases, with 12 bases between. Germline-derived CDR1 and CDR2 are LGHDT and YNNKEL (reference sequence). The CDR3 is 15 residues long. CDR3 DNA: TGTGCCAGCAGCCAAGGGAACACAGAGTCCGGGGAGCTGTTTTTT. Its protein is CASSQGNTESGELFF.

J is TRBJ1-1 and V is TRBV6-2 or TRBV6-3; possible D gene TRBD1, 6 bases. CDR1 and CDR2 from the germline V gene are MNHEY and SVGEGT. The CDR3 spans 15 residues. V lost 5 bases and J lost 7, with 20 bases in between. The CDR3 DNA reads as TGTGCCAGCAGTCCAATACCGGGACACGGAGTTGAAGCTTTCTTT. Translated, it gives CASSPIPGHGVEAFF.

The chain uses TRBV7-2 and TRBJ2-7, with 11 nucleotides matching TRBD2. CDR3 length: 18 amino acids. Germline loops: CDR1 SGHTA, CDR2 FQGNSA. The trim removed 2 bases at V and 4 bases at J, leaving 13 bases unmatched. The CDR3 reads CASSLSYGTSGVGYEQYF. CDR3 sequence (DNA): TGTGCCAGCAGCTTATCATATGGGACTAGCGGAGTAGGGTACGAGCAGTACTTC.

The genes are TRBV5-1 and TRBJ2-1, with 9 bases lining up with TRBD1. The junction had 6 bases not matched to a gene; V was cut back by 2 bases and J by 0 bases. CDR3 length: 17 amino acids. CDR1 is SGHRS and CDR2 is YFSETQ in the germline V gene. Here the CDR3 reads CASSLQGALSSYNEQFF. CDR3 nucleotides: TGCGCCAGCAGCTTACAGGGGGCACTAAGCTCCTACAATGAGCAGTTCTTC. Using reference TRBV5-1 and TRBJ2-1 for the parts outside the CDR3, the full variable domain is KAGVTQTPRYLIKTRGQQVTLSCSPISGHRSVSWYQQTPGQGLQFLFEYFSETQRNKGNFPGRFSGRQFSNSRSEMNVSTLELGDSALYLCASSLQGALSSYNEQFFGPGTRLTVL.